This is a list of T cell receptor beta chains from one sample in a study of follicular helper T cells after annual influenza vaccination. Assay: immunoSEQ multiplex PCR; the TCRdb copy retains only in-frame clones and omits some. The sample has over 11,000 clones, approximately 84% seen once. Specimen: CXCR5- memory CD4+ T cells sorted from blood, collected on the day of influenza vaccination. Receptors originate from an adult who received the influenza vaccine. The CDR3 runs from the conserved cysteine through the conserved F or W. The D gene is left open where the match is weak. Expanded clones get a size class; other rows say once, few or many, or leave the size out.

D	V	J	size	DNA	CDR3
-	TRBV28	TRBJ2-3	-	TGTGCCAGCAGTCCCCGCGCTTACGAGTGGATCACAGATACGCAGTATTTT	CASSPRAYEWITDTQYF
TRBD1	TRBV7-2	TRBJ1-6	-	TGTGCCAGCAGCGGGTCCGGGACAGGGGGCTCACCCCTCCACTTT	CASSGSGTGGSPLHF
-	TRBV19	TRBJ1-1	-	TGTGCCAGTAGTATAATACTGAACACTGAAGCTTTCTTT	CASSIILNTEAFF
-	TRBV18	TRBJ2-3	-	TGTGCCAGCTCACCACCAGGGTTAGATACGCAGTATTTT	CASSPPGLDTQYF
TRBD2	TRBV7-7	TRBJ2-3	-	TGTGCCAGCAGCCCGGGACTAGCGGGGGGGTCTTCTTCAGATACGCAGTATTTT	CASSPGLAGGSSSDTQYF
-	TRBV7-2	TRBJ1-6	-	TGTGCCAGCAGCAGCAGACTTCCACCCTCCTATAATTCACCCCTCCACTTT	CASSSRLPPSYNSPLHF
TRBD2	TRBV5-1	TRBJ2-1	-	TGCGCCAGCAGCTCCGGGACTAGCGGGGGCAATGAGCAGTTCTTC	CASSSGTSGGNEQFF
-	TRBV14	TRBJ1-2	-	TGTGCCAGCAGCCAGTACAGGGCTAGCACTCTAACCCACTTC	CASSQYRASTLTHF
TRBD1	TRBV19	TRBJ1-6	few	TGTGCCAGTAGGAGGACAGGGGAAGCCCTCCACTTT	CASRRTGEALHF
TRBD1	TRBV27	TRBJ2-3	-	TGTGCCAGCAGTTTGGTGGGTCAGGGGGCATTTGGAGATACGCAGTATTTT	CASSLVGQGAFGDTQYF
TRBD1	TRBV19	TRBJ1-2	-	TGTGCCAGTAGTACCCCGGGACAGGTCTATGGCTACACCTTC	CASSTPGQVYGYTF
-	TRBV28	TRBJ2-1	-	TGTGCCAGCAGCCGCGCTCCGGGGGAGCAGTTCTTC	CASSRAPGEQFF
TRBD2	TRBV7-3	TRBJ2-1	-	TGTGCCAGCAGCCTCAGGACTAGCGGGGGGGTCAATGAGCAGTTCTTC	CASSLRTSGGVNEQFF
-	TRBV10-3	TRBJ2-1	once	TGTGCCATCAGTGAGTCCGGGGGCCCGAAGGGCAATGAGCAGTTCTTC	CAISESGGPKGNEQFF
-	TRBV4-3	TRBJ2-6	once	TGCGCCAGCAGCCAAGAACCTCACTTTAGCTCTGGGGCCAACGTCCTGACTTTC	CASSQEPHFSSGANVLTF
-	TRBV4-2	TRBJ2-3	-	TGTGCCAGCAGCCAAGATATATTGGCAGATACGCAGTATTTT	CASSQDILADTQYF
TRBD2	TRBV18	TRBJ2-5	-	TGTGCCAGCTCACCAGCGGGGGGTAAAGAGACCCAGTACTTC	CASSPAGGKETQYF
-	TRBV7-8	TRBJ2-7	-	TGTGCCAGCAGCTTTAGCAGGCGATACGAGCAGTACTTC	CASSFSRRYEQYF
-	TRBV21-1	TRBJ2-6	-	TGTGCCAGCAGCAACCTGGGACGAACTAGCTCTGGGGCCAACGTCCTGACTTTC	CASSNLGRTSSGANVLTF
-	TRBV9	TRBJ2-3	-	TGTGCCAGCAGCGTAGGTAGGGAGAGGGACACAGATACGCAGTATTTT	CASSVGRERDTDTQYF
-	TRBV4-1	TRBJ1-4	-	TGCGCCAGCAGCCAAGTTATACAGGCAACTAATGAAAAACTGTTTTTT	CASSQVIQATNEKLFF
-	TRBV15	TRBJ2-4	-	TGTGCCACCAGCACCCCGGGACTCCTAGCCAAAAACATTCAGTACTTC	CATSTPGLLAKNIQYF
TRBD1	TRBV27	TRBJ2-7	few	TGTGCCACCGGGACAGGGGCCCCCTACGAGCAGTACTTC	CATGTGAPYEQYF
TRBD1	TRBV7-2	TRBJ1-2	-	TGTGCCAGCAGCCCACAGACGGGGACAGGGGGGGCGAGTGGCTACACCTTC	CASSPQTGTGGASGYTF
TRBD2	TRBV5-1	TRBJ2-5	-	TGCGCCAGCAGCCCTCTAGCGGGGGGTGTAGAGACCCAGTACTTC	CASSPLAGGVETQYF
TRBD1	TRBV5-1	TRBJ1-4	-	TGCGCCAGCAGGGACAGGGGTAATGAAAAACTGTTTTTT	CASRDRGNEKLFF
-	TRBV4-1	TRBJ2-2	-	TGCGCCAGCAGCCAGAGTCGGTTCACCGGGGAGCTGTTTTTT	CASSQSRFTGELFF
-	TRBV5-5	TRBJ2-7	-	TGTGCCAGCAGCCGGGCCCCGGGCGCCTCCTACGAGCAGTACTTC	CASSRAPGASYEQYF
-	TRBV6-1	TRBJ1-1	once	TGTGCCAGCAGTGAAGGTTACGGGGGGGCCCCTGAAGCTTTCTTT	CASSEGYGGAPEAFF
-	TRBV6-5	TRBJ1-1	-	TGTGCCAGCAGTTACTCGACCGGGGTTAGGTCTGAAGCTTTCTTT	CASSYSTGVRSEAFF
-	TRBV29-1	TRBJ2-1	-	TGCAGCGTTGCCCGGGTGTACAATGAGCAGTTCTTC	CSVARVYNEQFF
-	TRBV2	TRBJ2-5	-	TGTGCCAGCACATCATCCTGGGGTGACGAGACCCAGTACTTC	CASTSSWGDETQYF
-	TRBV5-1	TRBJ2-5	-	TGCGCCAGCAGCCGAGGTGGGACTTGGGAAGAGACCCAGTACTTC	CASSRGGTWEETQYF
-	TRBV7-2	TRBJ2-6	-	TGTGCCAGCAGCCCCCAGGGGGGGATCTCTGGGGCCAACGTCCTGACTTTC	CASSPQGGISGANVLTF
-	TRBV18	TRBJ2-7	once	TGTGCCAGCTCAGCCGGGACTTCCTACGAGCAGTACTTC	CASSAGTSYEQYF